Listed here are 20 T cell receptor beta chains from one sample, sequenced in a study of PD-1 blockade in classical Hodgkin lymphoma. Every patient had relapsed following autologous stem cell transplantation, and cohorts differed in brentuximab vedotin exposure. Sequenced by immunoSEQ multiplex PCR; TCRdb stores in-frame clones only, minus some. The sample gives 75,000 to 100,000 clones, roughly 79% of which show up once; around 17% is in the top ten. The sequencing here drew on peripheral blood mononuclear cells (PBMCs), taken before the second cycle of nivolumab. These receptor sequences come from a human donor with classical Hodgkin lymphoma.

The V and J genes are TRBV4-1 and TRBJ1-5; 7 nucleotides match TRBD1. The CDR3 extends over 15 amino acids. V lost 2 bases and J lost 5; bases outside the gene matches: 6. Germline V gene lookup returns CDR1 MGHRA and CDR2 YSYEKL. CDR3 DNA: TGCGCCAGCAGCCAATTTGGCACAGGGGATCAGCCCCAGCATTTT. Translated, it gives CASSQFGTGDQPQHF.

This rearrangement joins TRBV5-5 to TRBJ1-1; no definite D call. Germline CDR1 is SGHKS and CDR2 is YYEKEE (reference sequence). V was pared by 1 base and J by 1 base, with 8 bases between. The CDR3 contains 14 residues. Written as DNA, the CDR3 is TGTGCCAGCAGCTTGAGCCAGAGGAACACTGAAGCTTTCTTT. This sequence encodes CASSLSQRNTEAFF.

The V gene is TRBV18, the J gene TRBJ2-7, with D tentatively TRBD1 (7 bases). There are 14 residues in the CDR3. Germline loops: CDR1 KGHSH, CDR2 LQKENI. With 3 bases removed from V and 2 bases from J, the gap between germline ends came to 11 bases. Written as DNA, the CDR3 is TGTGCCAGCTCACCCGGGGGACAGCCCTACGAGCAGTACTTC. Translating gives CASSPGGQPYEQYF. The complete variable domain, with remaining parts taken from reference TRBV18 and TRBJ2-7, reads NAGVMQNPRHLVRRRGQEARLRCSPMKGHSHVYWYRQLPEEGLKFMVYLQKENIIDESGMPKERFSAEFPKEGPSILRIQQVVRGDSAAYFCASSPGGQPYEQYFGPGTRLTVT.

CDR3 bases: TGTGCCATCAGTGCCCTGACTACCTACGAGCAGTACTTC. This gives the protein CAISALTTYEQYF. This chain connects TRBV10-3 to TRBJ2-7, with D possibly TRBD2 on 5 matching bases. The length of the CDR3 is 13 residues. Trimming shortened V by 4 bases and J by 2 bases, and 9 bases separated the two germline ends. The germline CDR1 and CDR2 sequences are ENHRY and SYGVKD.

The rearrangement uses TRBV5-4 and TRBJ2-5; 7 nucleotides line up with TRBD1. V shed 0 bases and J 5 bases; nucleotides not matched to a gene: 13. The germline gives CDR1 SGHNT, CDR2 YYREEE (reference sequence). This CDR3 comprises 17 residues. The CDR3 reads CASSLGGAEGARETQYF. In DNA form, the CDR3 reads TGTGCCAGCAGCTTGGGTGGGGCTGAGGGGGCGCGGGAGACCCAGTACTTC.

The chain carries TRBV5-1 and TRBJ2-2, with D tentatively TRBD1 (6 bases). CDR3 length: 16 residues. Germline V gives CDR1 SGHRS, CDR2 YFSETQ. Trimming stripped 0 bases from V and 2 bases from J, with 11 bases between. CDR3 in DNA: TGCGCCAGCAGCTTGGTAGGGGACATAAACACCGGGGAGCTGTTTTTT. Translated, it gives CASSLVGDINTGELFF.

This chain connects TRBV18 to TRBJ1-4; 7 bases are a match to TRBD1. The CDR3 runs to 16 residues. Trimming took 1 base from V and 3 from J; bases not matched to a gene: 5. Germline CDR1 and CDR2: KGHSH and LQKENI. This CDR3 is CASSPQGGLANEKLFF. CDR3 in DNA: TGTGCCAGCTCACCACAAGGGGGCTTAGCTAATGAAAAACTGTTTTTT.

Concerning this clone: The same CDR3 arises from other DNA sequences in this sample as well. The chain carries TRBV2 and TRBJ2-7; D unclear. The CDR3 has 11 amino acids. Trimming left V 4 bases short and J 4 bases short, with 5 bases between. In germline, CDR1 is SNHLY, CDR2 FYNNEI. This CDR3 is CASSVQYEQYF. The CDR3 DNA reads as TGTGCCAGCAGTGTTCAGTACGAGCAGTACTTC.

This clone was detected only once. The chain employs TRBV10-3 and TRBJ1-3; 8 bases are shared with TRBD1. J gave up 2 bases and V 1 base, and 4 bases lay outside the gene matches. This CDR3 contains 16 residues. The V gene's germline CDR1 is ENHRY and CDR2 SYGVKD. Written as DNA, the CDR3 is TGTGCCATCAGTGAGTTGACAGGGGAGCCTGGAAACACCATATATTTT. Its protein is CAISELTGEPGNTIYF.

The rearrangement links TRBV9 to TRBJ2-2, with a weak D call TRBD2 (5 bases). Germline lookup yields CDR1 SGDLS and CDR2 YYNGEE. The CDR3 is made up of 15 amino acids. Trimming stripped 3 bases from V and 3 bases from J, with 12 bases between. CDR3 DNA sequence: TGTGCCAGCAGCGGCCGGACTTCCCACACCGGGGAGCTGTTTTTT. The encoded protein is CASSGRTSHTGELFF.

The chain combines TRBV6-1 with TRBJ1-1; D gene unclear. CDR3 length: 13 residues. Germline CDR1 and CDR2: MNHNS and SASEGT. The V end was cut by 7 bases, the J end by 0 bases, with 9 bases between. In DNA, the CDR3 is TGTGCCAGCATCGAGGTGCTGAACACTGAAGCTTTCTTT. Its protein is CASIEVLNTEAFF.

The chain employs TRBV15 and TRBJ1-5; 8 positions match TRBD1. The V and J ends lost 0 bases and 6 bases, in that order; junction bases with no gene match: 13. This CDR3 has 18 amino acids. Germline V gives CDR1 LNHNV, CDR2 YYDKDF (reference sequence). The CDR3 reads CATSRDLVGAGGRQPQHF. The CDR3, as DNA: TGTGCCACCAGCAGAGATCTGGTCGGAGCAGGGGGCCGTCAGCCCCAGCATTTT.

V and J are TRBV30 and TRBJ1-4; D is undetermined. Trimming cost V 3 bases and J 10 bases, with 12 bases left between them. From germline, CDR1 is GTSNPN and CDR2 SVGIG (reference sequence). The length of the CDR3 is 12 residues. The CDR3 here is CAWSDPSGKLFF. The CDR3 bases are TGTGCCTGGAGCGACCCGTCCGGAAAACTGTTTTTT.

This rearrangement joins TRBV5-4 to TRBJ2-7; TRBD1 matches 9 bases. Germline V lookup: CDR1 SGHNT, CDR2 YYREEE (reference sequence). J gave up 1 base and V 4 bases, and 3 bases lay outside the gene matches. CDR3 length: 14 residues. The CDR3 region has the DNA TGTGCCAGCAGCCCCGGGACAGGGTCCTACGAGCAGTACTTC. Translated, it gives CASSPGTGSYEQYF.

This CDR3 is CASSEDSSEQYF. The CDR3 bases are TGTGCCAGCAGTGAGGACAGCTCCGAGCAGTACTTC. The chain couples TRBV6-1 to TRBJ2-7, with D perhaps matching TRBD1 (6 bases). V lost 3 bases to trimming and J lost 6 bases, with 9 bases between them. The CDR3 is made up of 12 amino acids. Germline V gene lookup returns CDR1 MNHNS and CDR2 SASEGT.

This sequence joins TRBV5-6 and TRBJ1-3; D is unresolved. Germline assignment: CDR1 SGHDT and CDR2 YYEEEE. The length of the CDR3 is 17 residues. Trimming removed 5 bases from V and 0 bases from J, with 18 bases in between. This CDR3 is CASSHRTTLFSGNTIYF. Written as DNA, the CDR3 is TGTGCCAGCAGTCATAGGACCACACTGTTCTCTGGAAACACCATATATTTT.

The chain has TRBV7-6 and TRBJ2-2; maybe TRBD2 (5 bases). Trimming stripped 5 bases from V and 5 bases from J, with 18 bases between. Looked up from germline, CDR1 is SGHVS and CDR2 is FNYEAQ. This CDR3 contains 16 residues. The CDR3 DNA reads TGTGCCAGCAGCCTCCGGGGAGTTTTTACTACCGGGGAGCTGTTTTTT. This sequence encodes CASSLRGVFTTGELFF.

The chain carries TRBV2 and TRBJ2-2, with a weak D call TRBD1 (5 bases). The CDR3 spans 13 residues. The V end was cut by 7 bases, the J end by 6 bases, with 12 bases between. The V gene's germline CDR1 is SNHLY and CDR2 FYNNEI. The CDR3 spells CASTQQGPGELFF. DNA of the CDR3: TGTGCCAGCACCCAGCAGGGTCCCGGGGAGCTGTTTTTT.

The J gene is TRBJ2-4, the V gene TRBV20-1; maybe TRBD2 (5 bases). Deletions cut 3 bases from V and 9 bases from J, with 9 bases between. Germline V lookup: CDR1 DFQATT, CDR2 SNEGSKA (reference sequence). The CDR3 spans 11 residues. DNA of the CDR3: TGCAGTGCTAGGACGGGGAGCATTCAGTACTTC. This encodes CSARTGSIQYF.

The chain is built from TRBV5-4 and TRBJ2-5; D call uncertain. Germline values: CDR1 SGHNT, CDR2 YYREEE (reference sequence). CDR3 length: 12 amino acids. The germline V and J ends were trimmed by 9 bases and 0 bases, with 9 bases remaining between them. The CDR3 loop reads CATYRDQETQYF. The CDR3 DNA reads as TGTGCCACTTACCGGGACCAAGAGACCCAGTACTTC.